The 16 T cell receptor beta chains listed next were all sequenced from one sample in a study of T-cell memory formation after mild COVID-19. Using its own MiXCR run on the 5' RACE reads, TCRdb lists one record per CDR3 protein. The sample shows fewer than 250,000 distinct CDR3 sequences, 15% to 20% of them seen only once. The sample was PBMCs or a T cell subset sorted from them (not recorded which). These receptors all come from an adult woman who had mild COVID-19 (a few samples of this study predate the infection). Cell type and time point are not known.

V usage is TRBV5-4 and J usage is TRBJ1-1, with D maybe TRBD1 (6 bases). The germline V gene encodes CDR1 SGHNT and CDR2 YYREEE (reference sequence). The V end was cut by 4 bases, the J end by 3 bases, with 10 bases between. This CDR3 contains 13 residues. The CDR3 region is CASSRGTYTEAFF. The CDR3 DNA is TGTGCCAGCAGCAGGGGGACTTACACTGAAGCTTTCTTT.

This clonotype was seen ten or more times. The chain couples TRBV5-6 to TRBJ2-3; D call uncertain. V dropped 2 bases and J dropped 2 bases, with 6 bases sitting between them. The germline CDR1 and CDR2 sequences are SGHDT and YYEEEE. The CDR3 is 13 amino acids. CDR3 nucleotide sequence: TGTGCCAGCAGCTTAAGGTTCACAGATACGCAGTATTTT. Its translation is CASSLRFTDTQYF.

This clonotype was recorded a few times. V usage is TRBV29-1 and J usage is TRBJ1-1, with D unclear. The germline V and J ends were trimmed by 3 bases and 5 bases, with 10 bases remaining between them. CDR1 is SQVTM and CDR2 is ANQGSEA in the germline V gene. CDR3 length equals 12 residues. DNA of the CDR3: TGCAGCGTTGATCTGGCGCAGACTGAAGCTTTCTTT. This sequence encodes CSVDLAQTEAFF.

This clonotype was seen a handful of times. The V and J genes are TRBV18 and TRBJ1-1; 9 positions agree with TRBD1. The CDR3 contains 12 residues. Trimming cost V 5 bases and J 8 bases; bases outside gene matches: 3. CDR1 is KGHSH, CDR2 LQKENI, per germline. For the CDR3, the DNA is TGTGCCAGCTCAACGGGACAGGGAGAAGCTTTCTTT. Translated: CASSTGQGEAFF.

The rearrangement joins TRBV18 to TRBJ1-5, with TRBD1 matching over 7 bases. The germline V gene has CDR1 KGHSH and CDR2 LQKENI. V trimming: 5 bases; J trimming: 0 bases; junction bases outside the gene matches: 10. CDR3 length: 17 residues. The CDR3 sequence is CASSSLGQANSNQPQHF. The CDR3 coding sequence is TGTGCCAGCTCATCTCTAGGACAGGCGAATAGCAATCAGCCCCAGCATTTT.

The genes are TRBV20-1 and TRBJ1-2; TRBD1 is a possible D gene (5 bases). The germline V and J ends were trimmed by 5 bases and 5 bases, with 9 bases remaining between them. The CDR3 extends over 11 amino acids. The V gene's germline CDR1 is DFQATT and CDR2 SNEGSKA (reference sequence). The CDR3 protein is CSARSGYGYTF. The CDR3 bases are TGCAGTGCTCGGTCAGGGTATGGCTACACCTTC.

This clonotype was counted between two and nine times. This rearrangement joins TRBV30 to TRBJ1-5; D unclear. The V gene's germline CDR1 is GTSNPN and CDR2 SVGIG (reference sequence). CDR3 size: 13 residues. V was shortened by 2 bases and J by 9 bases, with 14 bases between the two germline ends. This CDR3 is CAWSPGPRTPQHF. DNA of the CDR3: TGTGCCTGGAGTCCCGGACCGAGAACGCCCCAGCATTTT. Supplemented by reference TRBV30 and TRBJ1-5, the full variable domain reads SQTIHQWPATLVQPVGSPLSLECTVEGTSNPNLYWYRQAAGRGLQLLFYSVGIGQISSEVPQNLSASRPQDRQFILSSKKLLLSDSGFYLCAWSPGPRTPQHFGDGTRLSIL.

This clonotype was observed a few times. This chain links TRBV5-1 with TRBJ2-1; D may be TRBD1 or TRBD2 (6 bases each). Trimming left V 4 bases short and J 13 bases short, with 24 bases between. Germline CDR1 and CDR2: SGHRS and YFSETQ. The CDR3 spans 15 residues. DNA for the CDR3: TGCGCCAGCAGCCTCACTCGGCGGGGACATCGCCCCCAGTTCTTC. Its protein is CASSLTRRGHRPQFF. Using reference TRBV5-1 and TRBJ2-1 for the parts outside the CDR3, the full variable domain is KAGVTQTPRYLIKTRGQQVTLSCSPISGHRSVSWYQQTPGQGLQFLFEYFSETQRNKGNFPGRFSGRQFSNSRSEMNVSTLELGDSALYLCASSLTRRGHRPQFFGPGTRLTVL.

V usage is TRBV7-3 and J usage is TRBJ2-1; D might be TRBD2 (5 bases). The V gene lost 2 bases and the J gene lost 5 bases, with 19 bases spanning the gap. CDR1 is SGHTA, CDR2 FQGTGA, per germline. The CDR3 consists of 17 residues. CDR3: CASSLGSPVGRNNEQFF. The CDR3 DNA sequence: TGTGCCAGCAGCTTAGGGAGCCCCGTTGGTAGGAACAATGAGCAGTTCTTC.

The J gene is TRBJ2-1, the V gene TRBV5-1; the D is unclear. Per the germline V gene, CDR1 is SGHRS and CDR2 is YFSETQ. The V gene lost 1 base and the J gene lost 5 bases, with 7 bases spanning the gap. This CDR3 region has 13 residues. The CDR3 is CASSLYINNEQFF. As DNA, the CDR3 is TGCGCCAGCAGCTTGTACATAAACAATGAGCAGTTCTTC.

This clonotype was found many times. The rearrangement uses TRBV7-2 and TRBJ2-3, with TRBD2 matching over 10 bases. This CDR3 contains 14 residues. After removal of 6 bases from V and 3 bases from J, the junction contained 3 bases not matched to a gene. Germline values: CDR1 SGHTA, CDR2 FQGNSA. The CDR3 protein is CASRPGLATDTQYF. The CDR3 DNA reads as TGTGCCAGCAGGCCGGGACTAGCGACAGATACGCAGTATTTT.

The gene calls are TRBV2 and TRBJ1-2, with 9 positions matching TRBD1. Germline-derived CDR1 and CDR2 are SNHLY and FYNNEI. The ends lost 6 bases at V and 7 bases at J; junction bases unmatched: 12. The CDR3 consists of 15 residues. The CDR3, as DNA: TGTGCCAGCAGGGCGACAGGGGGACTCTATGCTGGCTACACCTTC. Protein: CASRATGGLYAGYTF.

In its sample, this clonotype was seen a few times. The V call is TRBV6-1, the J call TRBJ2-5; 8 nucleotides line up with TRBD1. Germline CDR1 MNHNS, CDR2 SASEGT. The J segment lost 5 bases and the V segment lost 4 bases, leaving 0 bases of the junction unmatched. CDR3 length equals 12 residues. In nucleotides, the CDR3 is TGTGCCAGCAGTGGGACAGGGGAGACCCAGTACTTC. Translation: CASSGTGETQYF.

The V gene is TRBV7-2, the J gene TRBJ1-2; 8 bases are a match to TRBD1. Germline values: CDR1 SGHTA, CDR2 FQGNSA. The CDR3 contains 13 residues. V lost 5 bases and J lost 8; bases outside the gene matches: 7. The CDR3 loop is CASSPRGRRGYTF. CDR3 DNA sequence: TGTGCCAGCAGCCCCAGGGGGCGCCGGGGCTACACCTTC.

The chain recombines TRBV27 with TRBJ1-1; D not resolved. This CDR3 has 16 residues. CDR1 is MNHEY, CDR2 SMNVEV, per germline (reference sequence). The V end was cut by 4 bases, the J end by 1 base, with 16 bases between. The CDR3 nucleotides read TGTGCCAGCAGTTCCGCGGACCTATCGGGGAACACTGAAGCTTTCTTT. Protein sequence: CASSSADLSGNTEAFF.

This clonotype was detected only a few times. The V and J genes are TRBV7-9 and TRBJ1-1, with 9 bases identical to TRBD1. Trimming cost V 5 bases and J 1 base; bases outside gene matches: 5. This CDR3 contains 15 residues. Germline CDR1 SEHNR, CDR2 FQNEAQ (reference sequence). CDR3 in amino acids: CASSPQGASNTEAFF. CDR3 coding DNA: TGTGCCAGCAGCCCACAGGGGGCGTCGAACACTGAAGCTTTCTTT.